These T cell receptor beta chains were read from a single sample in a study of early T cells in non-severe SARS-CoV-2 infection. TCRdb ran MiXCR on the 5' RACE reads and lists one entry per CDR3 protein. Of tens of thousands of distinct CDR3 sequences listed, 13% are singletons. The sequenced sample consisted of whole blood. The source of these receptors is an adult who was a healthcare worker with PCR-confirmed SARS-CoV-2 infection or an uninfected control (not recorded which). Both conserved end residues are part of each CDR3. D genes are given only for firm matches. Some rows have no size entry. The others give once, few or many, or a class for an expanded clone.

D gene	V gene	clone size	J gene	CDR3 DNA	CDR3 protein
.	TRBV12-3/TRBV12-4	few	TRBJ2-5	TGTGCCAGCAGTTTAGAGGGAGTAGCCGGGGAGACCCAGTACTTC	CASSLEGVAGETQYF
TRBD1	TRBV5-1	many	TRBJ1-3	TGCGCCAGCAGCGCCGCAGGGGGCTTTGGAAACACCATATATTTT	CASSAAGGFGNTIYF
.	TRBV7-8	.	TRBJ2-2	TGTGCCAGCAGCTTAGTGTCCCTGAACACCGGGGAGCTGTTTTTT	CASSLVSLNTGELFF
TRBD2	TRBV7-7	few	TRBJ2-1	TGTGCCAGCAGCCCCCCCGGGGGGAGTTACAATGAGCAGTTCTTC	CASSPPGGSYNEQFF
.	TRBV10-3	few	TRBJ2-3	TGTGCCATCAGTGAAACGTCAGATACGCAGTATTTT	CAISETSDTQYF
.	TRBV3-1	.	TRBJ1-3	TGTGCCAGCAGCCAAGCAGGGAATGGAAACACCATATATTTT	CASSQAGNGNTIYF
TRBD1	TRBV18	.	TRBJ1-1	TGTGCCAGCTCAGGGACAGGGGACCGGTACACTGAAGCTTTCTTT	CASSGTGDRYTEAFF
.	TRBV5-1	.	TRBJ2-2	TGCGCCAGCAGCTTGGTTGGACAGTCGACGAACACCGGGGAGCTGTTTTTT	CASSLVGQSTNTGELFF
TRBD1	TRBV7-9	many	TRBJ2-1	TGTGCCAGCAGCTTAGCTTTGGGACAGTACAATGAGCAGTTCTTC	CASSLALGQYNEQFF
.	TRBV9	many	TRBJ2-7	TGTGCCAGCAGCGTAGACTCAGGGGTCTACGAGCAGTACTTC	CASSVDSGVYEQYF
.	TRBV6-4	.	TRBJ1-6	TGTGCCAGCAGTCGAGACAATAATTCACCCCTCCACTTT	CASSRDNNSPLHF
TRBD1	TRBV6-6	few	TRBJ2-7	TGTGCCAGCAGTTACTCGGACAGGACCTACGAGCAGTACTTC	CASSYSDRTYEQYF
.	TRBV11-2	.	TRBJ2-3	TGTGCCAGCGGACGAGCGGGTGCGGCAGATACGCAGTATTTT	CASGRAGAADTQYF
.	TRBV12-3/TRBV12-4	many	TRBJ2-5	TGTGCCAGCAGTCCCGGGACTCTCGGCCCCGAGACCCAGTACTTC	CASSPGTLGPETQYF
.	TRBV3-1	many	TRBJ1-1	TGTGCCAGCAGCCAAGGGTCCGGAAGGACTGAAGTTTTCTTT	CASSQGSGRTEVFF
.	TRBV6-5	.	TRBJ1-6	TGTGCCAGCACCCGACCTGTGGACGGAGGATATAATTCACCCCTCCACTTT	CASTRPVDGGYNSPLHF
.	TRBV7-9	once	TRBJ1-6	TGTGCCAGCAGCTCAGAGGGTTCACCCCTCCACTTT	CASSSEGSPLHF
.	TRBV7-8	many	TRBJ2-7	TGTGCCAGCAGCCCCCGGGACTTCTACGAGCAGTACTTC	CASSPRDFYEQYF